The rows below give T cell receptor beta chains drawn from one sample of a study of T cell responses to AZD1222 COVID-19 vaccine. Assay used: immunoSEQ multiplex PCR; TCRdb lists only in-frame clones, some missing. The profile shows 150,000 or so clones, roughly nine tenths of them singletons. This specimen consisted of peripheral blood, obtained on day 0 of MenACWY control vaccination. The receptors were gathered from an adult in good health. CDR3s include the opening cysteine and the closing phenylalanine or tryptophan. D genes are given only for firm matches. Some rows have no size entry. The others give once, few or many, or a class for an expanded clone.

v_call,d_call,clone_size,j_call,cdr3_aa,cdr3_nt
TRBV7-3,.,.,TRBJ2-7,CASSSEGGKTGYEQYF,TGTGCCAGCAGCTCCGAGGGTGGGAAAACAGGGTACGAGCAGTACTTC
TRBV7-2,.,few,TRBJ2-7,CASSLGVPSYEQYF,TGTGCCAGCAGCTTAGGAGTGCCCTCCTACGAGCAGTACTTC
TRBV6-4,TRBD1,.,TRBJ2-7,CASSDLPTGRDEQYF,TGTGCCAGCAGTGACCTTCCGACAGGGCGGGACGAGCAGTACTTC
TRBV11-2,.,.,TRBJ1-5,CASSLGLFDQPQHF,TGTGCCAGCAGCTTAGGGCTGTTTGATCAGCCCCAGCATTTT
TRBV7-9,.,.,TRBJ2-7,CATQGAYEQYF,TGTGCCACCCAAGGCGCCTACGAGCAGTACTTC
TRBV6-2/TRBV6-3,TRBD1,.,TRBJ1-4,CASSPVGQGTTNEKLFF,TGTGCCAGCAGCCCTGTGGGACAGGGTACAACTAATGAAAAACTGTTTTTT
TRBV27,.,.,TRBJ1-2,CASSLGPHDRQSYTF,TGTGCCAGCAGTTTAGGCCCCCACGACAGGCAGAGCTACACCTTC
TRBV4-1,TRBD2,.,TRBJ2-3,CASTPQERGSTDTQYF,TGCGCCAGCACCCCTCAGGAGCGGGGATCCACAGATACGCAGTATTTT
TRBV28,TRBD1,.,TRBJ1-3,CASSFNRGTNSGNTIYF,TGTGCCAGCAGTTTCAACAGGGGGACGAACTCTGGAAACACCATATATTTT
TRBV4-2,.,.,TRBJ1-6,CASSQDLAGRPLHF,TGTGCCAGCAGCCAAGATCTAGCAGGAAGACCCCTCCACTTT
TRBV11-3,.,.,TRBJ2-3,CASSVGQEADTQYF,TGTGCCAGCAGCGTGGGACAAGAGGCAGATACGCAGTATTTT
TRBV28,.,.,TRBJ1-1,CASSLLKGTPEAFF,TGTGCCAGCAGTTTGTTAAAGGGGACCCCTGAAGCTTTCTTT
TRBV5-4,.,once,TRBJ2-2,CASSRAGTRNTGELFF,TGTGCCAGCAGTCGAGCCGGGACTCGAAACACCGGGGAGCTGTTTTTT
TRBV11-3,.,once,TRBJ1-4,CASSPRRRRPFATNEKLFF,TGTGCCAGCAGCCCCAGGCGAAGGCGGCCATTTGCAACTAATGAAAAACTGTTTTTT
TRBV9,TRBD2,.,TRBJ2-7,CASSVEKISGIHQRSYEQYF,TGTGCCAGCAGCGTAGAGAAGATTAGCGGGATACACCAGCGGAGCTACGAGCAGTACTTC
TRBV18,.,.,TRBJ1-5,CASSGLGNQPQHF,TGTGCCAGCTCGGGTCTCGGCAATCAGCCCCAGCATTTT
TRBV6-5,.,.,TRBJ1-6,CASSRPNAAPLHF,TGTGCCAGCAGTCGTCCAAACGCGGCACCCCTCCACTTT
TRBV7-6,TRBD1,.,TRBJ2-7,CASSPGTGRYDYEQYF,TGTGCCAGCAGCCCCGGGACAGGACGATATGACTACGAGCAGTACTTC
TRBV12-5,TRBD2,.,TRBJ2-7,CASGLTGGAYEQYF,TGTGCTAGTGGTTTGACGGGGGGGGCGTACGAGCAGTACTTC
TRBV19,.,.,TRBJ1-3,CASRRGGLSGNTIYF,TGTGCCAGTAGGCGCGGCGGCCTCTCTGGAAACACCATATATTTT
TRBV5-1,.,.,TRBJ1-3,CASSWGGPGNTIYF,TGCGCCAGCAGCTGGGGGGGCCCTGGAAACACCATATATTTT
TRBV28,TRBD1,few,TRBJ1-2,CASSYPGQGNYGYTF,TGTGCCAGCAGTTATCCGGGACAGGGGAACTATGGCTACACCTTC
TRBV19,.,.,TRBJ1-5,CASSTLGGGINQPQHF,TGTGCCAGTAGTACCTTGGGAGGGGGGATTAATCAGCCCCAGCATTTT
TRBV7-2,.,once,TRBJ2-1,CASSRTAGASYNEQFF,TGTGCCAGCAGCCGTACAGCTGGCGCCTCCTACAATGAGCAGTTCTTC
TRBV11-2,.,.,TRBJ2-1,CASSLSEWNEQFF,TGTGCCAGCAGCTTATCGGAGTGGAATGAGCAGTTCTTC
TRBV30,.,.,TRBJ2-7,CAWSARRAQGDYEQYF,TGTGCCTGGAGTGCCCGGAGGGCTCAGGGGGACTACGAGCAGTACTTC